These 27 T cell receptor beta chains came from one sample sequenced in a study of shared clonotypes between healthy human individuals. The method was immunoSEQ multiplex PCR; TCRdb's version includes in-frame clones alone and lacks a portion of them. This table has 2 million to 2.5 million clones, over 85% appearing once. Material for sequencing was naive CD4+ T cells from PBMCs. The subset here: CD45RA+ positively selected. These receptor sequences come from a man aged 18 to 29 in good health. Some clones in this sample may be carry-over from other donors' samples.

Comment on this clone: Other DNA sequences in the same sample also yield this CDR3. The genes are TRBV5-1 and TRBJ2-5; D may be TRBD2 (5 bases). Looked up from germline, CDR1 is SGHRS and CDR2 is YFSETQ. There are 13 residues in the CDR3. Trimming removed 5 bases from V and 3 bases from J, with 11 bases in between. CDR3: CASSSSGKETQYF. The CDR3 DNA follows: TGCGCCAGCAGTTCCAGCGGAAAAGAGACCCAGTACTTC.

J is TRBJ1-2 and V is TRBV14; weak D call: TRBD1 (6 bases). Trimming pared 1 base from V and 6 bases from J, leaving 12 bases between. Germline V gene sequence: CDR1 SGHDN, CDR2 FVKESK. The CDR3 spans 14 residues. The CDR3 nucleotides are TGTGCCAGCAGCCAAGTACCAGGGGTTGATGGCTACACCTTC. It encodes CASSQVPGVDGYTF.

The chain has TRBV18 and TRBJ2-5, with 7 bases matching TRBD2. CDR1 KGHSH and CDR2 LQKENI come from the germline V gene. The junction had 1 base not matched to a gene; V was cut back by 2 bases and J by 4 bases. CDR3 length: 13 residues. Written as DNA, the CDR3 is TGTGCCAGCTCACCAGGGAGGGCAGAGACCCAGTACTTC. It yields the protein CASSPGRAETQYF. Looking up the rest from reference TRBV18 and TRBJ2-5 gives the full variable domain: NAGVMQNPRHLVRRRGQEARLRCSPMKGHSHVYWYRQLPEEGLKFMVYLQKENIIDESGMPKERFSAEFPKEGPSILRIQQVVRGDSAAYFCASSPGRAETQYFGPGTRLLVL.

J is TRBJ2-3 and V is TRBV13, with a tentative D call TRBD2 (5 bases). The CDR3 is 14 amino acids. Trimming left V 3 bases short and J 4 bases short, with 11 bases between. Germline lookup yields CDR1 PRHDT and CDR2 FYEKMQ (reference sequence). The CDR3 here is CASSFRAESDTQYF. CDR3 DNA sequence: TGTGCCAGCAGCTTTCGAGCGGAGTCAGATACGCAGTATTTT. The full variable domain, rest sourced from reference TRBV13 and TRBJ2-3, is AAGVIQSPRHLIKEKRETATLKCYPIPRHDTVYWYQQGPGQDPQFLISFYEKMQSDKGSIPDRFSAQQFSDYHSELNMSSLELGDSALYFCASSFRAESDTQYFGPGTRLTVL.

The sample holds one count of this clone. This sequence joins TRBV6-6 and TRBJ2-1; D is unresolved. The CDR3 is made up of 11 amino acids. Germline V gene lookup returns CDR1 MNHNY and CDR2 SVGAGI (reference sequence). The V end lost 5 bases, the J end lost 8 bases, and 7 bases lay between the germline ends. Here the CDR3 DNA reads TGTGCCAGCAGTACCCGGGATGAGCAGTTCTTC. Its protein product is CASSTRDEQFF.

In regard to this clone: Different DNA sequences within this sample yield the same CDR3. The rearrangement links TRBV5-1 to TRBJ2-1; D uncertain. The length of the CDR3 is 13 residues. CDR1 and CDR2 from the germline V gene are SGHRS and YFSETQ. With 4 bases removed from V and 4 bases from J, the gap between germline ends came to 9 bases. The CDR3 spells CASSPEGYNEQFF. DNA of the CDR3: TGCGCCAGCAGCCCGGAAGGTTACAATGAGCAGTTCTTC.

This rearrangement joins TRBV9 to TRBJ1-1; TRBD1 matches 10 bases. The J segment lost 3 bases and the V segment lost 4 bases, leaving 6 bases of the junction unmatched. In germline, CDR1 is SGDLS, CDR2 YYNGEE. The CDR3 is made up of 15 amino acids. The CDR3 DNA is TGTGCCAGCAGCTCCCGACAGGGGGCGGACACTGAAGCTTTCTTT. Translating it yields CASSSRQGADTEAFF.

The chain uses TRBV27 and TRBJ2-7; 11 nucleotides align to TRBD2. This CDR3 comprises 15 residues. Per the germline V gene, CDR1 is MNHEY and CDR2 is SMNVEV (reference sequence). The V segment lost 5 bases and the J segment 3 bases; nucleotides outside the gene matches: 6. The CDR3 reads CASSLAGGTLYEQYF. The CDR3 nucleotides read TGTGCCAGCAGTCTAGCGGGAGGCACCCTCTACGAGCAGTACTTC.

The genes are TRBV9 and TRBJ1-4, with D possibly TRBD1 on 5 matching bases. Trimming removed 4 bases at V and 3 bases at J, with 13 bases between. The CDR3 is 15 amino acids. The germline V gene has CDR1 SGDLS and CDR2 YYNGEE. CDR3 region: CASSLRGAPNEKLFF. The CDR3, as DNA: TGTGCCAGCAGCCTTAGGGGCGCACCTAATGAAAAACTGTTTTTT.

The chain carries TRBV2 and TRBJ2-1; D is uncertain. The CDR3 spans 16 residues. With 5 bases removed from V and 1 base from J, the gap between germline ends came to 15 bases. Germline assignment: CDR1 SNHLY and CDR2 FYNNEI. CDR3 DNA sequence: TGTGCCAGCAGTCCCGGCCCAGCCTATTCCTACAATGAGCAGTTCTTC. Protein product: CASSPGPAYSYNEQFF.

This clone has just one count. This chain links TRBV6-1 with TRBJ1-4; perhaps TRBD1 as D (5 bases). The CDR3 extends over 13 amino acids. The V gene lost 8 bases and the J gene lost 4 bases, with 11 bases spanning the gap. Germline CDR1 MNHNS, CDR2 SASEGT. The CDR3 sequence is CASGGEYNEKLFF. CDR3 DNA: TGTGCCAGCGGGGGAGAATATAATGAAAAACTGTTTTTT.

This clone was detected once. The same CDR3 also results from other DNA sequences found in this sample. This rearrangement joins TRBV5-1 to TRBJ2-7; no clear D. The germline CDR1 and CDR2 sequences are SGHRS and YFSETQ. The CDR3 sequence is 12 residues long. V gave up 4 bases and J gave up 4 bases, with 9 bases separating them. CDR3: CASSPDLYEQYF. The CDR3 region has the DNA TGCGCCAGCAGCCCAGATTTATACGAGCAGTACTTC.

This chain uses TRBV28 with TRBJ1-4, with a weak D call TRBD1 (5 bases). V dropped 9 bases and J dropped 5 bases, with 13 bases sitting between them. The CDR3 contains 13 residues. The germline V gene encodes CDR1 MDHEN and CDR2 SYDVKM. In nucleotides, the CDR3 is TGTGCCAGTCATTGGCAGGGAAATGAAAAACTGTTTTTT. Translation gives CASHWQGNEKLFF.

The genes are TRBV27 and TRBJ2-4; 9 bases match TRBD2. The V segment lost 0 bases and the J segment 4 bases; nucleotides outside the gene matches: 1. CDR1 is MNHEY and CDR2 is SMNVEV in the germline V gene (reference sequence). This CDR3 has 15 amino acids. In DNA form, the CDR3 reads TGTGCCAGCAGTTTATCCCTAGCGGGAAAAAACATTCAGTACTTC. It codes for CASSLSLAGKNIQYF.

This clone appeared once. The chain joins TRBV5-1 to TRBJ2-3; tentatively, D is TRBD2 (6 bases). Germline loops: CDR1 SGHRS, CDR2 YFSETQ. The CDR3 spans 12 residues. The V and J ends lost 5 bases and 7 bases respectively, with 11 bases between them. For the CDR3, the DNA is TGCGCCAGCAGTTCGACTAGTTATACGCAGTATTTT. Encoded protein: CASSSTSYTQYF.

The genes are TRBV18 and TRBJ2-7, with 16 bases matching TRBD2. Germline loops: CDR1 KGHSH, CDR2 LQKENI. The CDR3 covers 17 residues. The V segment lost 3 bases and the J segment 5 bases; nucleotides outside the gene matches: 7. The chain's CDR3 is CASSPGTSGRAPNEQYF. The CDR3 DNA sequence: TGTGCCAGCTCACCGGGGACTAGCGGGAGGGCACCTAACGAGCAGTACTTC.

The chain combines TRBV7-2 with TRBJ1-5, with TRBD1 matching 10 bases. The CDR3 has 16 amino acids. Trimming took 2 bases from V and 4 from J; bases not matched to a gene: 5. Germline CDR1 and CDR2: SGHTA and FQGNSA. CDR3 bases: TGTGCCAGCAGCTTATTAGGGACAGGGGCAAATCAGCCCCAGCATTTT. Its protein is CASSLLGTGANQPQHF.

This chain uses TRBV7-2 with TRBJ2-5; possible D gene TRBD1, 5 bases. Germline CDR1 reads SGHTA; CDR2 reads FQGNSA. This CDR3 comprises 14 residues. The V and J ends lost 2 bases and 3 bases respectively, with 10 bases between them. CDR3 amino acids: CASSLTRTKETQYF. The CDR3 region has the DNA TGTGCCAGCAGCTTAACCCGGACAAAAGAGACCCAGTACTTC.

The rearrangement uses TRBV7-2 and TRBJ2-7; D gene uncertain. The CDR3 is 15 amino acids. The germline V gene encodes CDR1 SGHTA and CDR2 FQGNSA. The V end was cut by 1 base, the J end by 3 bases, with 13 bases between. The CDR3 region is CASSLVPTPGYEQYF. As DNA, the CDR3 is TGTGCCAGCAGCTTAGTCCCGACACCTGGCTACGAGCAGTACTTC. Using reference TRBV7-2 and TRBJ2-7 for the parts outside the CDR3, the full variable domain is GAGVSQSPSNKVTEKGKDVELRCDPISGHTALYWYRQSLGQGLEFLIYFQGNSAPDKSGLPSDRFSAERTGGSVSTLTIQRTQQEDSAVYLCASSLVPTPGYEQYFGPGTRLTVT.

The genes are TRBV10-3 and TRBJ2-5; the match to TRBD2 covers 11 bases. CDR1 and CDR2 from the germline V gene are ENHRY and SYGVKD. The CDR3 extends over 17 amino acids. V lost 6 bases, J lost 0 bases, and 9 bases stayed unmatched. The CDR3 loop reads CAIRSGTSGIYQETQYF. The CDR3 DNA follows: TGTGCCATCAGATCCGGGACTAGCGGTATCTACCAAGAGACCCAGTACTTC.

The J gene is TRBJ1-3, the V gene TRBV7-9; 9 nucleotides match TRBD1. The CDR3 is made up of 13 amino acids. V trimming: 3 bases; J trimming: 8 bases; junction bases outside the gene matches: 2. Germline V gene sequence: CDR1 SEHNR, CDR2 FQNEAQ (reference sequence). CDR3 bases: TGTGCCAGCAGCTTGGACAGGGGTGACACCATATATTTT. It specifies CASSLDRGDTIYF.

To note about this clone: The sample has other DNA sequences that encode this CDR3 too. V gene TRBV5-6 combines with J gene TRBJ1-5; maybe TRBD1 (6 bases). Germline V lookup: CDR1 SGHDT, CDR2 YYEEEE. The V end lost 1 base, the J end lost 4 bases, and 6 bases lay between the germline ends. This CDR3 contains 13 residues. The DNA for the CDR3 is TGTGCCAGCAGCTTGACAGGGAATCAGCCCCAGCATTTT. Translated, it gives CASSLTGNQPQHF. Using reference TRBV5-6 and TRBJ1-5 for the parts outside the CDR3, the full variable domain is DAGVTQSPTHLIKTRGQQVTLRCSPKSGHDTVSWYQQALGQGPQFIFQYYEEEERQRGNFPDRFSGHQFPNYSSELNVNALLLGDSALYLCASSLTGNQPQHFGDGTRLSIL.

V and J are TRBV2 and TRBJ2-7, with D possibly matching TRBD1 (6 bases). Trimming removed 4 bases from V and 3 bases from J, with 10 bases in between. Germline V gene sequence: CDR1 SNHLY, CDR2 FYNNEI. This CDR3 has 13 amino acids. DNA of the CDR3: TGTGCCAGCAGTGGGGGGCCTCGCTACGAGCAGTACTTC. Protein product: CASSGGPRYEQYF.

V and J are TRBV30 and TRBJ1-1; D is unresolved. Germline V gene sequence: CDR1 GTSNPN, CDR2 SVGIG (reference sequence). The CDR3 consists of 12 residues. Between the trimmed V and J ends, which lost 5 bases and 5 bases, there was a span of 12 bases. The CDR3 sequence is CAWGKRPTEAFF. The DNA for the CDR3 is TGTGCCTGGGGTAAGCGGCCAACTGAAGCTTTCTTT. Complete variable domain (other parts from reference TRBV30 and TRBJ1-1): SQTIHQWPATLVQPVGSPLSLECTVEGTSNPNLYWYRQAAGRGLQLLFYSVGIGQISSEVPQNLSASRPQDRQFILSSKKLLLSDSGFYLCAWGKRPTEAFFGQGTRLTVV.

The rearrangement links TRBV5-3 to TRBJ2-7; D possibly uses TRBD1 or TRBD2 (5 bases each). TRBV5-3 is classed as an ORF, of uncertain function. Trimming shortened V by 1 base and J by 3 bases, and 26 bases separated the two germline ends. This CDR3 has 19 amino acids. The CDR3 sequence: CARSLPPWGALGTLYEQYF. The CDR3 coding sequence is TGTGCCAGAAGCTTGCCCCCCTGGGGCGCGTTGGGGACCCTCTACGAGCAGTACTTC.

The gene calls are TRBV5-1 and TRBJ2-2; perhaps TRBD2 as D (5 bases). V shed 2 bases and J shed 5 bases, with 16 bases lying between them. This CDR3 has 16 amino acids. In germline, CDR1 is SGHRS, CDR2 YFSETQ. The CDR3, as DNA: TGCGCCAGCAGCTTTTTAACGTTAGGCGGGACCGGGGAGCTGTTTTTT. Its translation is CASSFLTLGGTGELFF.

V is TRBV5-4 and J is TRBJ2-7; unclear D gene. CDR1 is SGHNT, CDR2 YYREEE, per germline (reference sequence). V dropped 4 bases and J dropped 1 base, with 18 bases sitting between them. The CDR3 runs 16 residues. CDR3 bases: TGTGCCAGCAGCCCTGGCTGGCAGACTCCATCCTACGAGCAGTACTTC. It specifies CASSPGWQTPSYEQYF.